Shown below are 32 T cell receptor beta chains from a single sample sequenced in a study of molecular identifiers for immune sequencing clone quantification. From the PCR reads, TCRdb called clonotypes with MiXCR, one entry per CDR3 protein. The table has about 640,000 distinct CDR3 sequences, around 20% seen once; the top ten hold roughly 0.85%. The sequencing sample was made of naive CD8+ T cells from blood, with Jurkat cell RNA spiked in. As to subset: FACS-sorted CD8+CD4-CCR7+CD45RA+ naive T cells. The receptors shown here come from a human donor in good health. Some libraries in this study had Jurkat cell RNA spiked in.

A remark on this clonotype: Being one base from a much bigger clone, this may be a read error. The chain has TRBV28 and TRBJ2-1; D may be TRBD1 (6 bases). Germline CDR1 reads MDHEN; CDR2 reads SYDVKM. This CDR3 region has 15 residues. Trimming cost V 6 bases and J 5 bases, with 17 bases left between them. The CDR3 nucleotides are TGTGCCAGCAGGGACAGATGGGACCCGCACAATGAGCAGTTCTTC. Amino acid sequence: CASRDRWDPHNEQFF.

This clonotype was seen a handful of times. This chain links TRBV29-1 with TRBJ2-1; D is perhaps TRBD1 (6 bases). This CDR3 has 12 residues. Germline V gene sequence: CDR1 SQVTM, CDR2 ANQGSEA. With 5 bases removed from V and 7 bases from J, the gap between germline ends came to 12 bases. CDR3 protein: CSVPDSPNEQFF. In DNA form, the CDR3 reads TGCAGCGTTCCGGACAGCCCTAATGAGCAGTTCTTC.

A few counts support this clonotype. The genes are TRBV14 and TRBJ1-1, with D unresolved. The germline V gene has CDR1 SGHDN and CDR2 FVKESK. The CDR3 length is 13 residues. V was clipped by 2 bases and J by 5 bases, with 9 bases between them. This chain's CDR3 is CASSQMAGTEAFF. CDR3 coding DNA: TGTGCCAGCAGCCAAATGGCCGGTACTGAAGCTTTCTTT.

This chain joins TRBV19 and TRBJ2-7, with D uncertain. From germline, CDR1 is LNHDA and CDR2 SQIVND (reference sequence). The V gene lost 1 base and the J gene lost 0 bases, with 7 bases spanning the gap. This CDR3 comprises 14 residues. This chain's CDR3 is CASSIVPNSYEQYF. CDR3 coding DNA: TGTGCCAGTAGTATAGTTCCCAACTCCTACGAGCAGTACTTC. Variable domain in full (rest from reference TRBV19 and TRBJ2-7): DGGITQSPKYLFRKEGQNVTLSCEQNLNHDAMYWYRQDPGQGLRLIYYSQIVNDFQKGDIAEGYSVSREKKESFPLTVTSAQKNPTAFYLCASSIVPNSYEQYFGPGTRLTVT.

On this clonotype: This sequence may be a read error, since a much larger clone differs from it by one base. This sequence joins TRBV4-1 and TRBJ1-3, with D uncertain. This CDR3 is 14 amino acids long. V was clipped by 8 bases and J by 2 bases, with 13 bases between them. CDR1 MGHRA and CDR2 YSYEKL come from the germline V gene. The CDR3 is CASRSASTGNTIYF. CDR3 coding DNA: TGCGCCAGCCGGTCAGCCTCCACTGGAAACACCATATATTTT.

About this clonotype itself: A much bigger clone sits one base away, suggesting this may be a read error. The J gene is TRBJ2-1, the V gene TRBV30, with D uncertain. Germline V CDR1 and CDR2: GTSNPN, SVGIG (reference sequence). The CDR3 runs to 11 residues. In DNA, the CDR3 is TGTGCCTGGAGTCCTGTCGATGAGCAGTCCTTC. This gives the protein CAWSPVDEQSF. The full variable domain, its missing parts supplied by reference TRBV30 and TRBJ2-1, is SQTIHQWPATLVQPVGSPLSLECTVEGTSNPNLYWYRQAAGRGLQLLFYSVGIGQISSEVPQNLSASRPQDRQFILSSKKLLLSDSGFYLCAWSPVDEQSFGPGTRLTVL.

This clonotype came up many times. The J gene is TRBJ2-7, the V gene TRBV5-6, with D unclear. Germline V gene data show CDR1 as SGHDT and CDR2 as YYEEEE. The CDR3 covers 14 residues. Trimming removed 0 bases at V and 0 bases at J, with 7 bases between. The CDR3: CASSLGQNSYEQYF. CDR3 DNA: TGTGCCAGCAGCTTGGGCCAGAACTCCTACGAGCAGTACTTC. Based on the CDR3 plus reference TRBV5-6 and TRBJ2-7, the full variable domain is DAGVTQSPTHLIKTRGQQVTLRCSPKSGHDTVSWYQQALGQGPQFIFQYYEEEERQRGNFPDRFSGHQFPNYSSELNVNALLLGDSALYLCASSLGQNSYEQYFGPGTRLTVT.

This clonotype was seen ten or more times. CDR3 loop: CASTPDRGWGDAFF. The DNA of the CDR3 is TGTGCCAGCACCCCCGACAGGGGCTGGGGTGATGCTTTCTTT. This chain uses TRBV6-2 or TRBV6-3 with TRBJ1-1, with TRBD1 identical over 8 bases. Germline lookup yields CDR1 MNHEY and CDR2 SVGEGT. This CDR3 is built from 14 residues. Losses at the gene ends were 7 bases for V and 11 bases for J; bases not matched to a gene: 15.

This clonotype was counted at least ten times. The rearrangement links TRBV4-3 to TRBJ1-1; unclear D gene. This CDR3 is built from 13 residues. In germline, CDR1 is LGHNA, CDR2 YSLEER. The germline V and J ends were trimmed by 1 base and 1 base, with 4 bases remaining between them. The CDR3 bases are TGCGCCAGCAGCCAAGCAGCGAACACTGAAGCTTTCTTT. Encoded protein: CASSQAANTEAFF.

This clonotype was picked up many times. The V gene is TRBV10-1, the J gene TRBJ2-3; D remains ambiguous. The germline gives CDR1 WNHNN, CDR2 SYGVQD (reference sequence). V dropped 2 bases and J dropped 2 bases, with 5 bases sitting between them. CDR3 length equals 13 residues. The CDR3 is CASSEDPTDTQYF. The CDR3 bases are TGCGCCAGCAGTGAGGACCCCACAGATACGCAGTATTTT.

This clonotype was recorded at least ten times. The genes are TRBV25-1 and TRBJ2-1; D not resolved. Trimming took 1 base from V and 8 from J, leaving 12 bases between them. Germline V gives CDR1 MGHDK, CDR2 SYGVNS. The CDR3 contains 14 residues. The CDR3 nucleotides read TGTGCCAGCAGTGAATCCCGCCCCCTTCATGAGCAGTTCTTC. Its translation: CASSESRPLHEQFF.

The chain uses TRBV27 and TRBJ1-6; D is undetermined. The CDR3 is 15 residues long. In germline, CDR1 is MNHEY, CDR2 SMNVEV (reference sequence). Trimming pared 6 bases from V and 6 bases from J, leaving 15 bases between. For the CDR3, the DNA is TGTGCCAGCAGCCAGTCCCCCGCTATTAATTCACCCCTCCACTTT. Encoded protein: CASSQSPAINSPLHF.

This clonotype was detected ten times or more. This clone may be a read error of a much larger clone one base away. The gene calls are TRBV9 and TRBJ1-1, with D hard to call. The germline CDR1 and CDR2 sequences are SGDLS and YYNGEE. The CDR3 runs 11 residues. Trimming left V 4 bases short and J 3 bases short, with 4 bases between. In DNA form, the CDR3 reads TGTGCCAGCAGCTCGGACACTGAAGCTTTCTTT. It codes for CASSSDTEAFF. The full variable domain, rest sourced from reference TRBV9 and TRBJ1-1, is DSGVTQTPKHLITATGQRVTLRCSPRSGDLSVYWYQQSLDQGLQFLIQYYNGEERAKGNILERFSAQQFPDLHSELNLSSLELGDSALYFCASSSDTEAFFGQGTRLTVV.

Comment on this clonotype: Since a much larger clone is just one base distant, this may be a read error. This chain connects TRBV7-9 to TRBJ2-5; D unclear. Germline CDR1 reads SEHNR; CDR2 reads FQNEAQ (reference sequence). This CDR3 is 12 amino acids long. DNA of the CDR3: TGTGCCAGCAGCTCACAACAAGAGACCCAGTGCTTC. This encodes CASSSQQETQCF.

This clonotype has a count of ten or more. The chain carries TRBV19 and TRBJ1-1; D uncertain. The germline gives CDR1 LNHDA, CDR2 SQIVND (reference sequence). The CDR3 loop spans 14 amino acids. Between the trimmed V and J ends, which lost 4 bases and 0 bases, there was a span of 9 bases. The CDR3: CASSRVYLNTEAFF. The CDR3 DNA reads as TGTGCCAGTAGTAGAGTATATCTGAACACTGAAGCTTTCTTT. Full variable domain (remainder filled in from reference TRBV19 and TRBJ1-1): DGGITQSPKYLFRKEGQNVTLSCEQNLNHDAMYWYRQDPGQGLRLIYYSQIVNDFQKGDIAEGYSVSREKKESFPLTVTSAQKNPTAFYLCASSRVYLNTEAFFGQGTRLTVV.

The rearrangement uses TRBV12-3 or TRBV12-4 and TRBJ2-5, with 8 bases that match TRBD2. The length of the CDR3 is 15 residues. The ends lost 5 bases at V and 9 bases at J; junction bases unmatched: 14. The CDR3 DNA sequence: TGTGCCAGCAGTCCCGGAGCGGGGGCTAGAGGGGCCCAGTACTTC. Translated, it gives CASSPGAGARGAQYF.

This clonotype was counted a few times. The rearrangement links TRBV19 to TRBJ2-7; 7 nucleotides line up with TRBD2. The CDR3 is made up of 14 amino acids. The germline V gene encodes CDR1 LNHDA and CDR2 SQIVND (reference sequence). Unmatched junction bases numbered 5, after V lost 3 bases and J lost 3 bases. The CDR3 sequence is CASSMSGISYEQYF. The CDR3 DNA follows: TGTGCCAGTAGTATGAGCGGGATTAGCTACGAGCAGTACTTC.

This clonotype was observed many times. The V and J genes are TRBV9 and TRBJ2-3; TRBD2 matches at 8 bases. V was pared by 3 bases and J by 4 bases, with 4 bases of the junction left unmatched. Germline-derived CDR1 and CDR2 are SGDLS and YYNGEE. The CDR3 has 14 residues. Written as DNA, the CDR3 is TGTGCCAGCAGCGAGAGCGGGAGCCCAGATACGCAGTATTTT. Encoded protein: CASSESGSPDTQYF.

There are many counts of this clonotype. The rearrangement links TRBV20-1 to TRBJ1-1, with TRBD1 identical over 11 bases. V lost 2 bases and J lost 4; bases outside the gene matches: 6. The CDR3 totals 15 residues. Germline V gives CDR1 DFQATT, CDR2 SNEGSKA (reference sequence). In nucleotides, the CDR3 is TGCAGTGCTAGACGGACAGGGGGCGCGGGCACTGAAGCTTTCTTT. Its translation: CSARRTGGAGTEAFF.

Ten or more counts support this clonotype. The chain combines TRBV4-2 with TRBJ1-1; D unclear. V lost 0 bases and J lost 3, with 14 bases in between. This CDR3 spans 16 amino acids. Germline values: CDR1 LGHNA, CDR2 YNFKEQ. The CDR3 bases are TGTGCCAGCAGCCAAGAGATGACATCCTCCTACACTGAAGCTTTCTTT. Its protein product is CASSQEMTSSYTEAFF.

This chain joins TRBV4-1 and TRBJ2-2; no definite D call. The CDR3 totals 14 residues. V lost 1 base, J lost 1 base, and 4 bases lay in between. From germline, CDR1 is MGHRA and CDR2 YSYEKL. The CDR3 bases are TGCGCCAGCAGCCAAGGTTGGAACACCGGGGAGCTGTTTTTT. Translation: CASSQGWNTGELFF.

This clonotype occurred many times. The CDR3 region is CASSLFWTSGGRTDTQYF. The CDR3 DNA follows: TGTGCCAGCAGTTTATTCTGGACTAGCGGAGGCCGCACAGATACGCAGTATTTT. The V gene is TRBV28, the J gene TRBJ2-3; 10 nucleotides line up with TRBD2. Germline V gives CDR1 MDHEN, CDR2 SYDVKM. The J segment lost 1 base and the V segment lost 1 base, leaving 8 bases of the junction unmatched. The CDR3 contains 18 residues.

This clonotype was seen more than once but under ten times. The V and J genes are TRBV3-1 and TRBJ2-1; D gene unclear. The CDR3 totals 15 residues. Germline lookup yields CDR1 LGHDT and CDR2 YNNKEL (reference sequence). Between the trimmed V and J ends, which lost 3 bases and 0 bases, there was a span of 9 bases. The CDR3 loop is CASSHVGGSYNEQFF. CDR3 sequence (DNA): TGTGCCAGCAGCCACGTCGGCGGCTCCTACAATGAGCAGTTCTTC.

This clonotype occurred many times. This rearrangement joins TRBV18 to TRBJ2-7; 7 bases are shared with TRBD1. Unmatched junction bases numbered 9, after V lost 2 bases and J lost 2 bases. This CDR3 contains 16 residues. From germline, CDR1 is KGHSH and CDR2 LQKENI. The chain's CDR3 is CASSPWQGDKTYEQYF. The CDR3, as DNA: TGTGCCAGCTCACCATGGCAGGGGGACAAGACCTACGAGCAGTACTTC.

This clonotype occurred many times. The chain joins TRBV12-3 or TRBV12-4 to TRBJ2-6; D call uncertain. The CDR3 extends over 15 amino acids. Deletions cut 2 bases from V and 0 bases from J, with 5 bases between. CDR3 in DNA: TGTGCCAGCAGTTTATGGCTCTCTGGGGCCAACGTCCTGACTTTC. Encoded protein: CASSLWLSGANVLTF.

This clonotype appeared many times. The chain links TRBV7-2 to TRBJ2-5; 11 positions match TRBD2. Germline trimming cut 1 base from V and 2 bases from J; bases unmatched to any gene: 3. The CDR3 is made up of 16 amino acids. The germline V gene has CDR1 SGHTA and CDR2 FQGNSA. The chain's CDR3 is CASSLVPSGGQETQYF. The CDR3 DNA reads as TGTGCCAGCAGCTTAGTACCTAGCGGGGGGCAAGAGACCCAGTACTTC.

There are many counts of this clonotype. The V gene is TRBV27, the J gene TRBJ2-7; D tentatively fits TRBD1 or TRBD2 (6 bases each). CDR3 length: 13 residues. V shed 4 bases and J shed 3 bases, with 10 bases lying between them. Germline V CDR1 and CDR2: MNHEY, SMNVEV (reference sequence). The DNA for the CDR3 is TGTGCCAGCAGTTGGGGGGCCATCTACGAGCAGTACTTC. Translated, it gives CASSWGAIYEQYF.

This clonotype was counted a few times. The rearrangement joins TRBV5-6 to TRBJ1-5; unclear D gene. Germline loops: CDR1 SGHDT, CDR2 YYEEEE. The germline V and J ends were trimmed by 0 bases and 1 base, with 5 bases remaining between them. The CDR3 extends over 14 amino acids. DNA for the CDR3: TGTGCCAGCAGCTTGGGATTCAGCAATCAGCCCCAGCATTTT. It translates to CASSLGFSNQPQHF.

This clonotype was recorded at least ten times. J is TRBJ2-2 and V is TRBV5-6; D remains ambiguous. The V gene lost 0 bases and the J gene lost 10 bases, with 16 bases spanning the gap. Per the germline V gene, CDR1 is SGHDT and CDR2 is YYEEEE. This CDR3 has 15 amino acids. Here the CDR3 DNA reads TGTGCCAGCAGCTTGGAATTTTTTACTCCGGAGGAGCTGTTTTTT. Its protein product is CASSLEFFTPEELFF.

The chain combines TRBV30 with TRBJ2-3; unclear D gene. Trimming took 2 bases from V and 5 from J, leaving 17 bases between them. Germline V gene lookup returns CDR1 GTSNPN and CDR2 SVGIG (reference sequence). CDR3 length: 15 residues. The CDR3 region is CAWSQDASFGDTQYF. CDR3 nucleotides: TGTGCCTGGAGTCAAGATGCTAGTTTCGGAGATACGCAGTATTTT.

The chain employs TRBV20-1 and TRBJ2-7; 11 bases are a match to TRBD2. The germline V gene has CDR1 DFQATT and CDR2 SNEGSKA (reference sequence). CDR3 size: 16 residues. The J segment lost 5 bases and the V segment lost 1 base, leaving 10 bases of the junction unmatched. The CDR3 loop reads CSARVLAGVSVHEQYF. The CDR3 DNA sequence: TGCAGTGCTAGAGTACTAGCGGGAGTCTCGGTGCACGAGCAGTACTTC.

In this sample, this clonotype turned up many times. As the CDR3 is not closed by the conserved phenylalanine or tryptophan, this likely results from a read error. The DNA is omitted, as the CDR3 cannot be located on it reliably, and the CDR3 follows TCRdb's listing. This rearrangement joins TRBV19 to TRBJ2-7; TRBD2 reflects the table's D call only, with no check against the DNA. 10 amino acids form the CDR3, both terminal residues included. Germline loops: CDR1 LNHDA, CDR2 SQIVND (reference sequence). The CDR3 loop reads CARTFRAPPT.